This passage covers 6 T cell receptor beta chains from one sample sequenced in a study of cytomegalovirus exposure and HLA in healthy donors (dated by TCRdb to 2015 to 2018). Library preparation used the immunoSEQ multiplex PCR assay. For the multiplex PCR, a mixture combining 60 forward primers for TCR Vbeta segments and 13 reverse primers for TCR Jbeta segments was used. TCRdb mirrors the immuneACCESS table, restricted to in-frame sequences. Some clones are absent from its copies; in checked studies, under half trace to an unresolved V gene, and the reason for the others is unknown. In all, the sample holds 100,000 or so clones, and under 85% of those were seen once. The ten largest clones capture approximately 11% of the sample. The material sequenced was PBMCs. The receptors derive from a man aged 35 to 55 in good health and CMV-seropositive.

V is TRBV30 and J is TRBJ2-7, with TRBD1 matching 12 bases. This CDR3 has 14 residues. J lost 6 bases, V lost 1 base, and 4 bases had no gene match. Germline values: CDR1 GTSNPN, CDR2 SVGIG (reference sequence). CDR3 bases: TGTGCCTGGAGTGCGGGACAGGGGGCGCGCGAGCAGTACTTC. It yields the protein CAWSAGQGAREQYF. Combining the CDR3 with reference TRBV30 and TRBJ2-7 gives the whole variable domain SQTIHQWPATLVQPVGSPLSLECTVEGTSNPNLYWYRQAAGRGLQLLFYSVGIGQISSEVPQNLSASRPQDRQFILSSKKLLLSDSGFYLCAWSAGQGAREQYFGPGTRLTVT.

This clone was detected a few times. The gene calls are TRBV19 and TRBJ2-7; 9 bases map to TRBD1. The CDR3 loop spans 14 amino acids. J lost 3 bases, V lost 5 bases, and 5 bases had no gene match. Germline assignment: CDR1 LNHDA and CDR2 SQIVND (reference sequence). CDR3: CASSPRGQGYEQYF. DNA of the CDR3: TGTGCCAGTAGTCCGCGGGGACAGGGCTACGAGCAGTACTTC.

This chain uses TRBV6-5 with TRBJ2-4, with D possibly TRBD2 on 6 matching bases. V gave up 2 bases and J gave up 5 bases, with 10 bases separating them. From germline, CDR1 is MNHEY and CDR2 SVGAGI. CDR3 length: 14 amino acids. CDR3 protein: CASSYGGYQNIQYF. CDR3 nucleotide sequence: TGTGCCAGCAGTTACGGAGGGTACCAAAACATTCAGTACTTC.

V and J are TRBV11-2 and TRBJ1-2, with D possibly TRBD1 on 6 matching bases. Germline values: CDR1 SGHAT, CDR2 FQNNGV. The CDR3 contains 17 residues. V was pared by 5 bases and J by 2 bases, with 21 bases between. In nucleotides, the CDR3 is TGTGCCAGCAGCCGACGAGGGGGGGTCAGGGAAAACTATGGCTACACCTTC. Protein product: CASSRRGGVRENYGYTF.

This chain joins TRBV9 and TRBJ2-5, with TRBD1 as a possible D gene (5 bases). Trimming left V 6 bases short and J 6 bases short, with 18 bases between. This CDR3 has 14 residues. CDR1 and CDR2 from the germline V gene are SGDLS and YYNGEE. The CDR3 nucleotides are TGTGCCAGCAACAGAGAGACTGGGGCGAAGACCCAGTACTTC. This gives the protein CASNRETGAKTQYF.

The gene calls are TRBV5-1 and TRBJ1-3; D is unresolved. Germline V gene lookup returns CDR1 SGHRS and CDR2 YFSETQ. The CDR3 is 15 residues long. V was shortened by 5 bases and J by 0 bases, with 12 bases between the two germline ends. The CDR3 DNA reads TGCGCCAGCAGTCCAGAGACAAGCTCTGGAAACACCATATATTTT. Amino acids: CASSPETSSGNTIYF.